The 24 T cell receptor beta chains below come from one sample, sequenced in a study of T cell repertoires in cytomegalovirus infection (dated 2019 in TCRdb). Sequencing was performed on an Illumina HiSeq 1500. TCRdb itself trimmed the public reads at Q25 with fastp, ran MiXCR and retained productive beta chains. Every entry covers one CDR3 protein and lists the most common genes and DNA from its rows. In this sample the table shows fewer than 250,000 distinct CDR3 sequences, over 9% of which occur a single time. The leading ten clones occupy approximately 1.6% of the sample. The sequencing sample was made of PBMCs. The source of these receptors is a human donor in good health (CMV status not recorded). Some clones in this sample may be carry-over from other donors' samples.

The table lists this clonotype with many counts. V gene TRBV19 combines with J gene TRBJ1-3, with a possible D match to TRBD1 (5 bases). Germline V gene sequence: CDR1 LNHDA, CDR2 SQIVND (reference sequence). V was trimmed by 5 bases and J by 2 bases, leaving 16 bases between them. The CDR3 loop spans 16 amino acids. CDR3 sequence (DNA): TGTGCCAGTAGTTCCCACAGCACGGGGCCTGGAAACACCATATATTTT. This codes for CASSSHSTGPGNTIYF.

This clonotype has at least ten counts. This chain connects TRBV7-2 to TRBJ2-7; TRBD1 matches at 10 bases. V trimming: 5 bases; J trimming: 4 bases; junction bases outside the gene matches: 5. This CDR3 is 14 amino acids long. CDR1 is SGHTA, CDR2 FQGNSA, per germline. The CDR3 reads CASSMTGGWYEQYF. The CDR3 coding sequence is TGTGCCAGCAGCATGACAGGGGGCTGGTACGAGCAGTACTTC. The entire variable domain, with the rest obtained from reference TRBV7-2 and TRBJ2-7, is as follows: GAGVSQSPSNKVTEKGKDVELRCDPISGHTALYWYRQSLGQGLEFLIYFQGNSAPDKSGLPSDRFSAERTGGSVSTLTIQRTQQEDSAVYLCASSMTGGWYEQYFGPGTRLTVT.

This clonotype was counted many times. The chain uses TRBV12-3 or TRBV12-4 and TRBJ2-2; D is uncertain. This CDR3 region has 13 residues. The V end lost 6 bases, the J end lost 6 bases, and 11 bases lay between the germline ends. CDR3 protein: CASRKTPPGELFF. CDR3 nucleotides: TGTGCCAGCAGAAAAACTCCTCCCGGGGAGCTGTTTTTT.

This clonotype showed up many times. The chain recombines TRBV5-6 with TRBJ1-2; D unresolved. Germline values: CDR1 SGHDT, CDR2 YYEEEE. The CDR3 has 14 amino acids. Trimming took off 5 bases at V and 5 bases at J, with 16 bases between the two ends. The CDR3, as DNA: TGTGCCAGCAGTGGTGAACAACTGAGATATGGCTACACCTTC. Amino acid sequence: CASSGEQLRYGYTF.

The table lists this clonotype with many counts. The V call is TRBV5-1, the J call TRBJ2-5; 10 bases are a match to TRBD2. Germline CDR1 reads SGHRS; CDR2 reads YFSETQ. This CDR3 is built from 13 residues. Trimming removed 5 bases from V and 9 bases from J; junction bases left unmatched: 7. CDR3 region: CASSLGTSDSQYF. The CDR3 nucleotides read TGCGCCAGCAGTCTTGGGACTAGCGATTCCCAGTACTTC.

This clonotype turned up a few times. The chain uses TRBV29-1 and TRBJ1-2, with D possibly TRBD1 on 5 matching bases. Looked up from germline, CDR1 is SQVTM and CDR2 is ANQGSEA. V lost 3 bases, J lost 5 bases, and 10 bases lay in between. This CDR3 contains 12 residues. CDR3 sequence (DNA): TGCAGCGTTGATCTCCGGGGGTATGGCTACACCTTC. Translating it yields CSVDLRGYGYTF.

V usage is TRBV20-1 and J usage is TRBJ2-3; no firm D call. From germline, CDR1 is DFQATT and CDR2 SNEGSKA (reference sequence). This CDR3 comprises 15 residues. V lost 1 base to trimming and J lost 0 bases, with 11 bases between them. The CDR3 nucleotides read TGCAGTGCTAGAGGCTTGGGCGTGAGCACAGATACGCAGTATTTT. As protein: CSARGLGVSTDTQYF.

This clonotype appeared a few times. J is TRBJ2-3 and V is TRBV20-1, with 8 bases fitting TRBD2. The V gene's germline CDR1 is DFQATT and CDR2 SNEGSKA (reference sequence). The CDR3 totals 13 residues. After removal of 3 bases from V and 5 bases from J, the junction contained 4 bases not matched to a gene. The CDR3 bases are TGCAGTGCTAGTTCGGGGGGGGGAGATACGCAGTATTTT. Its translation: CSASSGGGDTQYF.

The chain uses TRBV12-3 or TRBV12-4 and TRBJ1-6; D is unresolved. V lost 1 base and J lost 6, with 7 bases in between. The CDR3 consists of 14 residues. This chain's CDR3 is CASSLVSINSPLHF. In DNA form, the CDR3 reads TGTGCCAGCAGTTTAGTCTCAATTAATTCACCCCTCCACTTT.

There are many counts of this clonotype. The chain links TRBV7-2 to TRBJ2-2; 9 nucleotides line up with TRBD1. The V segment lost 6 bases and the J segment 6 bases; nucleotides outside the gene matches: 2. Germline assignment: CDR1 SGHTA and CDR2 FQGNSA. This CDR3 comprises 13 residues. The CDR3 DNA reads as TGTGCCAGCAGTAGGGACAGGGCCGGGGAGCTGTTTTTT. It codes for CASSRDRAGELFF. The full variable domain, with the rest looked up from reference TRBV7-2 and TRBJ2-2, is GAGVSQSPSNKVTEKGKDVELRCDPISGHTALYWYRQSLGQGLEFLIYFQGNSAPDKSGLPSDRFSAERTGGSVSTLTIQRTQQEDSAVYLCASSRDRAGELFFGEGSRLTVL.

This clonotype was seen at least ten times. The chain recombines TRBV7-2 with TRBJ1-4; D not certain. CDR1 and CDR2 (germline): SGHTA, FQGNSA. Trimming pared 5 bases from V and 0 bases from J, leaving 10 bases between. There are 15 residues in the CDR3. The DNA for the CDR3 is TGTGCCAGCAGCCCCAACACCGCAACTAATGAAAAACTGTTTTTT. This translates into CASSPNTATNEKLFF.

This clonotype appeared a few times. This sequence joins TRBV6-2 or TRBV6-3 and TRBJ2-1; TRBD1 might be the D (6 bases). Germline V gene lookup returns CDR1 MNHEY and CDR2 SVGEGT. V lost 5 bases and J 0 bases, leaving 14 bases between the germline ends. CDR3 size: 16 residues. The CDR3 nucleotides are TGTGCCAGCAGTGACAGACAGGCGAGCTCCTACAATGAGCAGTTCTTC. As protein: CASSDRQASSYNEQFF.

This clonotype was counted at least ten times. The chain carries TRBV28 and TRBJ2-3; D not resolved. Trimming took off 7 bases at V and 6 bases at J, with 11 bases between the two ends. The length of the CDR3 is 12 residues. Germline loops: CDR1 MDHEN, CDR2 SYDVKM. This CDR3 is CASKEGSDTQYF. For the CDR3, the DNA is TGTGCCAGCAAGGAAGGGTCCGATACGCAGTATTTT. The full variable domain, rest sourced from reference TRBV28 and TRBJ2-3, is DVKVTQSSRYLVKRTGEKVFLECVQDMDHENMFWYRQDPGLGLRLIYFSYDVKMKEKGDIPEGYSVSREKKERFSLILESASTNQTSMYLCASKEGSDTQYFGPGTRLTVL.

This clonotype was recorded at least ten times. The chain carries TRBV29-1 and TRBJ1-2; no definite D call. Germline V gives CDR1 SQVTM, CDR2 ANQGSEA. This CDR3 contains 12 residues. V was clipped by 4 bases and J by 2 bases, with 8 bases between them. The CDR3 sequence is CSVAAKNYGYTF. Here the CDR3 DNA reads TGCAGCGTTGCCGCAAAGAACTATGGCTACACCTTC.

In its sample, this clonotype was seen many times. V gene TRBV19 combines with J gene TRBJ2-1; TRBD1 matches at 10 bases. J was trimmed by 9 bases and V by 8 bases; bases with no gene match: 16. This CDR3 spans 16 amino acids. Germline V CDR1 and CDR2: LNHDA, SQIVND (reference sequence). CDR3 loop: CASRPVGTGEAVEQFF. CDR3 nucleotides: TGTGCCAGTCGTCCCGTAGGGACAGGGGAAGCAGTTGAGCAGTTCTTC.

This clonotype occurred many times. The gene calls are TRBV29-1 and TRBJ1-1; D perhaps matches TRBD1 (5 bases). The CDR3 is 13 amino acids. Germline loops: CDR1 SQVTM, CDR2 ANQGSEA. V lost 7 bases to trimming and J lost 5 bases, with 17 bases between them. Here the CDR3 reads CSATGGRGTEAFF. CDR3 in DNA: TGCAGCGCTACGGGAGGCCGGGGGACTGAAGCTTTCTTT.

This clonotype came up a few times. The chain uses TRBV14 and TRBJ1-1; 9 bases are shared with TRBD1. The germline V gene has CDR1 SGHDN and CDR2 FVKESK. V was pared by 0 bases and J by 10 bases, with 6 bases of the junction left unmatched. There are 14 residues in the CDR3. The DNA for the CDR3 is TGTGCCAGCAGCCAAGAACGCGGGACAGGGAGAGCTTTCTTT. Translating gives CASSQERGTGRAFF.

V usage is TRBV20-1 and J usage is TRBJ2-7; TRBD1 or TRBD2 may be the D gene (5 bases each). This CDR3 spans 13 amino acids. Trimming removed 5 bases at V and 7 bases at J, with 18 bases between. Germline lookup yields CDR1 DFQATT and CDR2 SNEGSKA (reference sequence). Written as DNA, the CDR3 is TGCAGTGCTTTAGGGACGGCCGTTGGGGAGCAGTACTTC. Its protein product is CSALGTAVGEQYF.

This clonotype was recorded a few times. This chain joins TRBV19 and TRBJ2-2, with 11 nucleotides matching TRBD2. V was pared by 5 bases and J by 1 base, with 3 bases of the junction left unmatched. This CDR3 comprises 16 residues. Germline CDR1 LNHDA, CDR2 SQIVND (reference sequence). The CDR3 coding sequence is TGTGCCAGTAGTGGGGGACTAGCGGTGAACACCGGGGAGCTGTTTTTT. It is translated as CASSGGLAVNTGELFF.

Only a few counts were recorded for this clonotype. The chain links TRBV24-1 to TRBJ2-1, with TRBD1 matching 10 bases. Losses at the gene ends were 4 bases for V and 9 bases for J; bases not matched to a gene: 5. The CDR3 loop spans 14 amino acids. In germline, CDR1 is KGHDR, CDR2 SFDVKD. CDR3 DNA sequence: TGTGCCACCAGTGAGGGGACAGGGGCGAGTGAGCAGTTCTTC. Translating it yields CATSEGTGASEQFF.

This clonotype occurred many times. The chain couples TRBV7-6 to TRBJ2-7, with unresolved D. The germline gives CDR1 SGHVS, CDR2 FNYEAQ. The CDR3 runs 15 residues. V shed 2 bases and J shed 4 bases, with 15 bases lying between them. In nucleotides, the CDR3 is TGTGCCAGCAGCTTATCACCAGGAGTGGCTTACGAGCAGTACTTC. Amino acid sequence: CASSLSPGVAYEQYF.

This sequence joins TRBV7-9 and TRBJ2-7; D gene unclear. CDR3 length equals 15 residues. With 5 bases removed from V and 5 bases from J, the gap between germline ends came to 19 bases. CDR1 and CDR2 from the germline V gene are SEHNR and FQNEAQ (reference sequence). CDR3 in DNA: TGTGCCAGCAGCCCACGGGCCTACCTCGGCGACGAGCAGTACTTC. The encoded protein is CASSPRAYLGDEQYF. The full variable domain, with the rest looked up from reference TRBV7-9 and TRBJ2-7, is DTGVSQNPRHKITKRGQNVTFRCDPISEHNRLYWYRQTLGQGPEFLTYFQNEAQLEKSRLLSDRFSAERPKGSFSTLEIQRTEQGDSAMYLCASSPRAYLGDEQYFGPGTRLTVT.

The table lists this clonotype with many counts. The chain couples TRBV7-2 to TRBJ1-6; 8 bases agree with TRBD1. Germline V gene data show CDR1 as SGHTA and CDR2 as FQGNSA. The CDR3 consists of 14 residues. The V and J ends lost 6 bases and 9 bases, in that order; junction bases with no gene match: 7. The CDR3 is CASRQGQESSPLHF. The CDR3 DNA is TGTGCCAGCAGACAGGGACAGGAAAGTTCACCCCTCCACTTT.

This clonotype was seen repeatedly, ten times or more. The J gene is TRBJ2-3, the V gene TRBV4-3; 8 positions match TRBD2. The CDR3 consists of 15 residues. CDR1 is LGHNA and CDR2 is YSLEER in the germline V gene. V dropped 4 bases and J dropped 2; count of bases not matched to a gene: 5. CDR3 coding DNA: TGCGCCAGCAGCCTCCAGCGGGGGATCACAGATACGCAGTATTTT. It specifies CASSLQRGITDTQYF.